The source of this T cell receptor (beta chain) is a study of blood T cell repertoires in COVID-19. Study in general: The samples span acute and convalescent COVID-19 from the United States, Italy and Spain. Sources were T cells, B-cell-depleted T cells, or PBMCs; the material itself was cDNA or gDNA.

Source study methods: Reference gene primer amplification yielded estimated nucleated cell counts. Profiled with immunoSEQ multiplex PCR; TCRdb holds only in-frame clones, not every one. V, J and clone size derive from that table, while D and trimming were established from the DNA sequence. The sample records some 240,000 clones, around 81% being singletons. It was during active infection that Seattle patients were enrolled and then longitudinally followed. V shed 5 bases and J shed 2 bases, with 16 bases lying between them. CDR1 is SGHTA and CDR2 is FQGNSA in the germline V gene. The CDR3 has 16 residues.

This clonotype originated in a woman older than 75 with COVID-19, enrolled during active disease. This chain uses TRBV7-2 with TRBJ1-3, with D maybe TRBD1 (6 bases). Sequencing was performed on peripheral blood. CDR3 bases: TGTGCCAGCAGCGACCCTGTCGACAGGACTGGAAACACCATATATTTT. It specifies CASSDPVDRTGNTIYF.